Below are 28 T cell receptor beta chains sequenced from a single sample in a study of blood T cells in healthy people across ages. Alongside a J-beta primer mix, a sample-barcoded 5' primer served in a second PCR lasting about 7 to 12 cycles. TCRdb re-derived calls from the 5' RACE reads in MiXCR, one entry per CDR3 protein. The data hold about 780,000 distinct CDR3 sequences, with about 26% observed a single time. A further study also used this sample, focusing on T cells of mothers and their children.

The specimen sequenced was blood. The receptor source for this set is a boy aged 10-17 years in good health.

This chain connects TRBV2 to TRBJ2-7; D gene unclear. V was shortened by 6 bases and J by 0 bases, with 12 bases between the two germline ends. Per germline, CDR1 SNHLY and CDR2 FYNNEI. This CDR3 comprises 14 residues. The CDR3 DNA reads as TGTGCCAGCAGAGAGGCTCTGAGCTCCTACGAGCAGTACTTC. Its translation is CASREALSSYEQYF.

Only a few counts were recorded for this clonotype. This rearrangement joins TRBV27 to TRBJ2-7, with D possibly being TRBD2 (5 bases). Trimming removed 2 bases from V and 1 base from J, with 12 bases in between. The germline CDR1 and CDR2 sequences are MNHEY and SMNVEV (reference sequence). The CDR3 sequence is 15 residues long. The CDR3 protein is CASSLGSSTSYEQYF. CDR3 nucleotides: TGTGCCAGCAGTTTAGGGAGTTCCACTTCCTACGAGCAGTACTTC.

In its sample, this clonotype was seen a few times. This chain links TRBV5-1 with TRBJ1-5, with D perhaps matching TRBD1 (6 bases). CDR3 length: 15 amino acids. Germline CDR1 SGHRS, CDR2 YFSETQ. Trimming shortened V by 4 bases and J by 0 bases, and 11 bases separated the two germline ends. In nucleotides, the CDR3 is TGCGCCAGCAGCCCCGGACAGAGTAGCAATCAGCCCCAGCATTTT. Translation: CASSPGQSSNQPQHF.

This clonotype was picked up a small number of times. The gene calls are TRBV12-3 or TRBV12-4 and TRBJ1-5, with D unclear. CDR3 length: 16 amino acids. V lost 2 bases and J lost 0, with 11 bases in between. In DNA form, the CDR3 reads TGTGCCAGCAGTTTAAGGGCAGCATATAGCAATCAGCCCCAGCATTTT. Encoded protein: CASSLRAAYSNQPQHF.

The chain couples TRBV29-1 to TRBJ2-5; no definite D call. The CDR3 extends over 13 amino acids. Germline V lookup: CDR1 SQVTM, CDR2 ANQGSEA. V lost 5 bases, J lost 0 bases, and 10 bases lay in between. The CDR3 here is CSVRSVDQETQYF. The CDR3 nucleotides are TGCAGCGTTCGGTCGGTGGACCAAGAGACCCAGTACTTC.

The chain has TRBV12-3 or TRBV12-4 and TRBJ1-3; 8 nucleotides agree with TRBD1. The CDR3 runs 16 residues. V shed 4 bases and J 1 base; nucleotides not matched to a gene: 6. CDR3 in DNA: TGTGCCAGCAGTTCGGCCCGGACAGGGTCTGGAAACACCATATATTTT. Translation gives CASSSARTGSGNTIYF.

The chain is built from TRBV7-9 and TRBJ2-1, with 9 bases aligning to TRBD2. J gave up 6 bases and V 8 bases, and 5 bases lay outside the gene matches. Germline V gene sequence: CDR1 SEHNR, CDR2 FQNEAQ (reference sequence). This CDR3 region has 13 residues. The CDR3: CASVDSGSNEQFF. The DNA for the CDR3 is TGTGCCAGCGTCGATAGCGGGAGCAATGAGCAGTTCTTC. Together with reference TRBV7-9 and TRBJ2-1, the CDR3 gives the full variable domain: DTGVSQNPRHKITKRGQNVTFRCDPISEHNRLYWYRQTLGQGPEFLTYFQNEAQLEKSRLLSDRFSAERPKGSFSTLEIQRTEQGDSAMYLCASVDSGSNEQFFGPGTRLTVL.

The CDR3 region has the DNA TGTGCCAGCAGCTTAGAGGCAGGGAAGGACTATGGCTACACCTTC. It is translated as CASSLEAGKDYGYTF. The chain couples TRBV7-6 to TRBJ1-2; weak D call: TRBD1 (5 bases). Trimming removed 1 base from V and 3 bases from J, with 12 bases in between. Germline V gene sequence: CDR1 SGHVS, CDR2 FNYEAQ. There are 15 residues in the CDR3.

This clonotype was counted between two and nine times. The chain uses TRBV19 and TRBJ2-1; no clear D. There are 13 residues in the CDR3. Trimming took 2 bases from V and 10 from J, leaving 12 bases between them. Germline lookup yields CDR1 LNHDA and CDR2 SQIVND (reference sequence). The CDR3 sequence is CASSIQAPGEQFF. The CDR3 DNA follows: TGTGCCAGTAGTATACAGGCCCCCGGGGAGCAGTTCTTC.

This clonotype has only a few counts. V usage is TRBV12-3 or TRBV12-4 and J usage is TRBJ2-1, with 9 nucleotides matching TRBD1. The CDR3 sequence is 15 residues long. V trimming: 0 bases; J trimming: 5 bases; junction bases outside the gene matches: 2. The CDR3 here is CASSLAGTGNNEQFF. The CDR3 DNA sequence: TGTGCCAGCAGTTTAGCCGGGACAGGGAACAATGAGCAGTTCTTC.

The chain recombines TRBV6-5 with TRBJ2-5; D uncertain. Trimming took off 6 bases at V and 11 bases at J, with 16 bases between the two ends. The CDR3 contains 12 residues. The germline V gene encodes CDR1 MNHEY and CDR2 SVGAGI. The CDR3 nucleotides are TGTGCCAGCAGCAGCCATTGGCCAGAGCAGTACTTC. Its translation: CASSSHWPEQYF.

The chain links TRBV11-2 to TRBJ2-5; D is unclear. Germline V gene lookup returns CDR1 SGHAT and CDR2 FQNNGV. Trimming took off 5 bases at V and 7 bases at J, with 11 bases between the two ends. The CDR3 totals 12 residues. For the CDR3, the DNA is TGTGCCAGCAGCCTGGACCAACGGACCCAGTACTTC. Its translation is CASSLDQRTQYF.

The chain employs TRBV24-1 and TRBJ2-5; D not certain. The assigned J gene may be wrong: the sequence end matches TRBJ2-7 better. Germline assignment: CDR1 KGHDR and CDR2 SFDVKD. The CDR3 contains 13 residues. The chain's CDR3 is CATSDSSSYEQYF. In DNA form, the CDR3 reads TGTGCCACCAGTGACTCCAGCTCCTACGAGCAGTACTTC.

This rearrangement joins TRBV4-2 to TRBJ2-1; TRBD2 might be the D (6 bases). This CDR3 is 14 amino acids long. V dropped 4 bases and J dropped 14 bases, with 21 bases sitting between them. Germline V gives CDR1 LGHNA, CDR2 YNFKEQ. As DNA, the CDR3 is TGTGCCAGCAGCCCAAACCGGGGGACCGATCGGAAGTTCTTC. Protein: CASSPNRGTDRKFF.

This clonotype was observed a handful of times. Compared with germline, one end of the junction differs, possibly owing to a read error. The chain links TRBV3-1 to TRBJ2-3, with TRBD1 as a possible D gene (6 bases). The CDR3 spans 12 residues. Germline CDR1 reads LGHDT; CDR2 reads YNNKEL (reference sequence). The DNA of the CDR3 is TGTGCCAGCGGGGGCCGCACGGATACGCAGTATTTT. This codes for CASGGRTDTQYF.

This chain uses TRBV12-3 or TRBV12-4 with TRBJ2-1; possible D gene TRBD2, 6 bases. CDR3 length: 15 residues. V lost 4 bases, J lost 5 bases, and 15 bases lay in between. The DNA of the CDR3 is TGTGCCAGCAGTTCTGTCGGGGGTGTCCACAATGAGCAGTTCTTC. Its translation is CASSSVGGVHNEQFF.

The chain combines TRBV5-1 with TRBJ2-5, with 10 bases lining up with TRBD1. The J call may be mistaken, given a closer DNA end match to TRBJ2-1. Germline V CDR1 and CDR2: SGHRS, YFSETQ. This CDR3 has 15 amino acids. CDR3 residues: CASSFGTGVYNEQFF. The DNA of the CDR3 is TGCGCCAGCAGCTTCGGGACAGGGGTCTACAATGAGCAGTTCTTC.

The V gene is TRBV5-1, the J gene TRBJ2-4; 7 bases fit TRBD2. Trimming cost V 1 base and J 1 base; bases outside gene matches: 5. The length of the CDR3 is 16 residues. Germline CDR1 SGHRS, CDR2 YFSETQ. CDR3 nucleotide sequence: TGCGCCAGCAGCTTGAAGAACGGGAGGGCCAAAAACATTCAGTACTTC. It codes for CASSLKNGRAKNIQYF.

The rearrangement uses TRBV5-5 and TRBJ2-2; 8 nucleotides match TRBD1. V lost 2 bases to trimming and J lost 6 bases; unmatched junction nucleotides: 9. Germline CDR1 and CDR2: SGHKS and YYEKEE (reference sequence). CDR3 length: 16 residues. CDR3 coding DNA: TGTGCCAGCAGCTTTACCGGGACAGGTATACCCGGGGAGCTGTTTTTT. Its protein is CASSFTGTGIPGELFF.

The chain recombines TRBV7-9 with TRBJ1-4; no clear D. The CDR3 is made up of 15 amino acids. Germline CDR1 reads SEHNR; CDR2 reads FQNEAQ (reference sequence). V was trimmed by 2 bases and J by 0 bases, leaving 7 bases between them. The CDR3 spells CASSLSATTNEKLFF. CDR3 coding DNA: TGTGCCAGCAGCTTATCGGCGACAACTAATGAAAAACTGTTTTTT.

The chain carries TRBV5-1 and TRBJ2-7, with TRBD1 matching over 7 bases. CDR3 length equals 14 residues. The V gene's germline CDR1 is SGHRS and CDR2 YFSETQ. Germline trimming cut 4 bases from V and 5 bases from J; bases unmatched to any gene: 9. The CDR3 sequence: CASSKGQPRDEQYF. For the CDR3, the DNA is TGCGCCAGCAGCAAGGGACAGCCCAGGGACGAGCAGTACTTC.

The chain links TRBV12-3 or TRBV12-4 to TRBJ2-1, with no clear D. The ends were cut back, 10 bases at V and 8 bases at J, with 21 bases in the middle. The CDR3 is 14 residues long. The DNA of the CDR3 is TGTGCCACTAAACCACCCTGGGGTCCCTATGAGCAGTTCTTC. Protein sequence: CATKPPWGPYEQFF.

This sequence joins TRBV24-1 and TRBJ1-2; 8 positions agree with TRBD1. Germline CDR1 reads KGHDR; CDR2 reads SFDVKD. This CDR3 is built from 15 residues. Trimming took 7 bases from V and 6 from J; bases not matched to a gene: 12. CDR3 sequence reads: CATSGPGTGIHGYTF. In nucleotides, the CDR3 is TGTGCCACCAGCGGCCCCGGGACAGGCATACATGGCTACACCTTC.

There are a few counts of this clonotype. This chain connects TRBV5-4 to TRBJ2-3; 9 nucleotides agree with TRBD1. Trimming removed 1 base from V and 4 bases from J; junction bases left unmatched: 10. CDR1 SGHNT and CDR2 YYREEE come from the germline V gene (reference sequence). The CDR3 runs 17 residues. The CDR3 loop reads CASSLLQGQGGADTQYF. The CDR3, as DNA: TGTGCCAGCAGCTTGCTTCAGGGACAGGGTGGCGCAGATACGCAGTATTTT.

The chain couples TRBV7-9 to TRBJ1-2, with unresolved D. The CDR3 totals 13 residues. Germline V lookup: CDR1 SEHNR, CDR2 FQNEAQ (reference sequence). Trimming shortened V by 3 bases and J by 7 bases, and 12 bases separated the two germline ends. The CDR3 DNA follows: TGTGCCAGCAGCTTGAGGTTGGGCTGTGGCTACACCTTC. It specifies CASSLRLGCGYTF.

V and J are TRBV5-6 and TRBJ2-6; 8 nucleotides match TRBD1. In germline, CDR1 is SGHDT, CDR2 YYEEEE. V was clipped by 3 bases and J by 0 bases; unmatched bases: 2. The CDR3 runs 16 residues. CDR3: CASSWTGPSGANVLTF. The CDR3, as DNA: TGTGCCAGCAGCTGGACAGGGCCCTCTGGGGCCAACGTCCTGACTTTC.

The gene calls are TRBV12-3 or TRBV12-4 and TRBJ1-1; D uncertain. This CDR3 region has 12 residues. V lost 5 bases to trimming and J lost 1 base, with 5 bases between them. CDR3 protein: CASSTRNTEAFF. DNA of the CDR3: TGTGCCAGCAGTACCCGGAACACTGAAGCTTTCTTT.

The chain combines TRBV20-1 with TRBJ2-1, with D hard to call. Germline lookup yields CDR1 DFQATT and CDR2 SNEGSKA (reference sequence). The CDR3 spans 14 residues. V was cut by 6 bases and J by 5 bases, with 17 bases left in between. In nucleotides, the CDR3 is TGCAGTGCCAGCCATCCTTGGACGGACAATGAGCAGTTCTTC. This translates into CSASHPWTDNEQFF.